The rows below give T cell receptor beta chains drawn from one sample of a study of CD8+CD57+ T cells in acquired aplastic anemia. Each CDR3 protein gets one entry after TCRdb re-called the reads with MiXCR. The profile shows 150,000 to 170,000 distinct CDR3 sequences, about 48% of them singletons. Sequencing input: sorted CD4+, CD8+, or CD8+CD57+ T cells (not recorded which) from PBMCs. These receptors all come from a human donor with aplastic anemia. The CDR3 runs from the conserved cysteine through the conserved F or W. Each record gives: CDR3 DNA, CDR3 protein, clone size, V gene, J gene, D gene. A D gene is named only where the DNA matches it firmly. Only some rows state a clone size, as once, few, many or a class for expanded clones.

cdr3_nt: TGTGCCAGCAGCTCCCTCCCGACTAGCGGGGGCACAGATACGCAGTATTTT; cdr3_aa: CASSSLPTSGGTDTQYF; clone_size: many; v_call: TRBV2; j_call: TRBJ2-3; d_call: TRBD2
cdr3_nt: .; cdr3_aa: CASSWGQGANDGCTF; clone_size: .; v_call: TRBV5-5; j_call: TRBJ1-2; d_call: .
cdr3_nt: TGTGCCAGCAGTGAGGGGGGGGAGCTGTTTTTT; cdr3_aa: CASSEGGELFF; clone_size: .; v_call: TRBV2; j_call: TRBJ2-2; d_call: .
cdr3_nt: TGTGCCAGCAGTGAGCAAGGGGGGAACACTGAAGCTTTCTTT; cdr3_aa: CASSEQGGNTEAFF; clone_size: many; v_call: TRBV6-1; j_call: TRBJ1-1; d_call: .
cdr3_nt: TGTGCCAGCAGCTTGAACAGGGTGACCTACGAGCAGTACTTC; cdr3_aa: CASSLNRVTYEQYF; clone_size: .; v_call: TRBV5-5; j_call: TRBJ2-7; d_call: .
cdr3_nt: TGCGCCAGCAGCCAAGGCGGGCAGGGTAATGAAAAACTGTTTTTT; cdr3_aa: CASSQGGQGNEKLFF; clone_size: .; v_call: TRBV4-3; j_call: TRBJ1-4; d_call: .
cdr3_nt: TGTGCCAGCAGCTCCCAGGGGCCCTTGGAGCAGTACTTC; cdr3_aa: CASSSQGPLEQYF; clone_size: once; v_call: TRBV7-6; j_call: TRBJ2-7; d_call: .
cdr3_nt: TGTGCCAGCAGTGAGGGGGCTGAAGCTTTCTTT; cdr3_aa: CASSEGAEAFF; clone_size: .; v_call: TRBV27; j_call: TRBJ1-1; d_call: .
cdr3_nt: TGTGCCAGCAGTCGAGAAACAGGGGGCTCCTACGAGCAGTACTTC; cdr3_aa: CASSRETGGSYEQYF; clone_size: many; v_call: TRBV6-1; j_call: TRBJ2-7; d_call: TRBD1
cdr3_nt: TGTGCCAGCACCCACGACCTGGGGGGCTACACCTTC; cdr3_aa: CASTHDLGGYTF; clone_size: few; v_call: TRBV2; j_call: TRBJ1-2; d_call: .
cdr3_nt: TGTGCCAGCAGCGCTAACTACCCAGGGGGCAATCAGCTCCAGCATTTT; cdr3_aa: CASSANYPGGNQLQHF; clone_size: .; v_call: TRBV11-2; j_call: TRBJ1-5; d_call: TRBD1
cdr3_nt: TGTGCCAGCACGTCAGAACGACAGGGCTCACCCCTCCACTTT; cdr3_aa: CASTSERQGSPLHF; clone_size: .; v_call: TRBV6-1; j_call: TRBJ1-6; d_call: TRBD1
cdr3_nt: TGTGCCAGCAGTTACTCGTATCGCAGTAACACTGAAGCTTTCTTT; cdr3_aa: CASSYSYRSNTEAFF; clone_size: few; v_call: TRBV6-5; j_call: TRBJ1-1; d_call: .
cdr3_nt: TGTGCCAGCAGTACCCCCGAGGCGGGGATCGAGGTCACCGGGGAGCTGTTTTTT; cdr3_aa: CASSTPEAGIEVTGELFF; clone_size: many; v_call: TRBV2; j_call: TRBJ2-2; d_call: .
cdr3_nt: TGTGCCAGCAAGGAAGGGTGGAGCAATCAGCCCCAGCATTTT; cdr3_aa: CASKEGWSNQPQHF; clone_size: .; v_call: TRBV2; j_call: TRBJ1-5; d_call: .
cdr3_nt: TGCGCCAGCAGCTTGGACAGGGCGCCTGGGGCCAACGTCCTGACTTTC; cdr3_aa: CASSLDRAPGANVLTF; clone_size: .; v_call: TRBV5-1; j_call: TRBJ2-6; d_call: .
cdr3_nt: TGCGCCAGCAGCCCCACTAGCGGGACTGACACCGGGGAGCTGTTTTTT; cdr3_aa: CASSPTSGTDTGELFF; clone_size: many; v_call: TRBV4-1; j_call: TRBJ2-2; d_call: TRBD2
cdr3_nt: TGTGCCAGCAGTCGGACTAGCGGTCCCACAGATACGCAGTATTTT; cdr3_aa: CASSRTSGPTDTQYF; clone_size: .; v_call: TRBV6-4; j_call: TRBJ2-3; d_call: TRBD2
cdr3_nt: TGTGCCACCGACTTGACAGGGGGCTACAATGAGCAGTTCTTC; cdr3_aa: CATDLTGGYNEQFF; clone_size: many; v_call: TRBV19; j_call: TRBJ2-1; d_call: TRBD1
cdr3_nt: TGTGCCACCAGCAGCGTAGTGGGCAGAAACTATGGCTACACCTTC; cdr3_aa: CATSSVVGRNYGYTF; clone_size: .; v_call: TRBV15; j_call: TRBJ1-2; d_call: .
cdr3_nt: TGTGCCAGTAGAAGACTAGCGGGGATATCAGATACGCAGTATTTT; cdr3_aa: CASRRLAGISDTQYF; clone_size: .; v_call: TRBV19; j_call: TRBJ2-3; d_call: TRBD2
cdr3_nt: TGTGCCAGTTCCGGGACTAGCGGGAGAAGAGAGACCCAGTACTTC; cdr3_aa: CASSGTSGRRETQYF; clone_size: .; v_call: TRBV19; j_call: TRBJ2-5; d_call: TRBD2
cdr3_nt: TGCGCCAGCCGGGACTCTATTAATTCACCCCTCCACTTT; cdr3_aa: CASRDSINSPLHF; clone_size: .; v_call: TRBV6-1; j_call: TRBJ1-6; d_call: .
cdr3_nt: TGCGCCAGCAGCCAAGATTACGGGGACAGGGCGAACACCGGGGAGCTGTTTTTT; cdr3_aa: CASSQDYGDRANTGELFF; clone_size: .; v_call: TRBV4-3; j_call: TRBJ2-2; d_call: TRBD1
cdr3_nt: TGTGCCAGTAGTCCCTCTACGTACGGAGAGACCCAGTACTTC; cdr3_aa: CASSPSTYGETQYF; clone_size: few; v_call: TRBV19; j_call: TRBJ2-5; d_call: .
cdr3_nt: TGCGCCAGCAGTGAGAGTCTAGCGGGAGGGCCTAAGTACGAGCAGTACTTC; cdr3_aa: CASSESLAGGPKYEQYF; clone_size: few; v_call: TRBV10-2; j_call: TRBJ2-7; d_call: TRBD2
cdr3_nt: TGTGCCAGCAGTGAGCAGGGGGCAGGGTACGAGCAGTACTTC; cdr3_aa: CASSEQGAGYEQYF; clone_size: once; v_call: TRBV2; j_call: TRBJ2-7; d_call: TRBD1
cdr3_nt: TGTGCCAGCAGCTTCCCCCCCAGTGAGCAGTACTTC; cdr3_aa: CASSFPPSEQYF; clone_size: .; v_call: TRBV5-3; j_call: TRBJ2-7; d_call: .
cdr3_nt: TGTGCAAGCCCCGAAGATGGGGACACTGAAGCTTTCTTT; cdr3_aa: CASPEDGDTEAFF; clone_size: .; v_call: TRBV10-3; j_call: TRBJ1-1; d_call: .
cdr3_nt: TGCAGTGCCCCCCATACGCAGTATTTT; cdr3_aa: CSAPHTQYF; clone_size: few; v_call: TRBV20-1; j_call: TRBJ2-3; d_call: .
cdr3_nt: TGTGCCAGCTGCCCGGGCCCGACCCCTGACACTGAATCTTTCTTT; cdr3_aa: CASCPGPTPDTESFF; clone_size: .; v_call: TRBV7-6; j_call: TRBJ1-1; d_call: .
cdr3_nt: TGTGCCAGCAGCCCTGGGACAGACCACCCGATGAACACTGAAGCTTTCTTT; cdr3_aa: CASSPGTDHPMNTEAFF; clone_size: many; v_call: TRBV7-9; j_call: TRBJ1-1; d_call: TRBD1
cdr3_nt: TGTGCCAGTAGAACAGGGGTAAAGGTTGAAGCTTTCTTT; cdr3_aa: CASRTGVKVEAFF; clone_size: .; v_call: TRBV19; j_call: TRBJ1-1; d_call: TRBD1
cdr3_nt: TGTGCCAGCAGCCCCGGGACTAGGGTCTACGAGCAGTACTTC; cdr3_aa: CASSPGTRVYEQYF; clone_size: many; v_call: TRBV7-2; j_call: TRBJ2-7; d_call: TRBD2
cdr3_nt: TGCAGCGTTGGGAAGAAAGATCAGCCCCAGCATTTT; cdr3_aa: CSVGKKDQPQHF; clone_size: .; v_call: TRBV29-1; j_call: TRBJ1-5; d_call: .
cdr3_nt: TGTGCCACACGGATGCAAGAGACCCAGTACTTC; cdr3_aa: CATRMQETQYF; clone_size: .; v_call: TRBV6-5; j_call: TRBJ2-5; d_call: .
cdr3_nt: TGTGCCAGCAGTGAGGAGCGGGAGGCCTACGAGCAGTACTTC; cdr3_aa: CASSEEREAYEQYF; clone_size: .; v_call: TRBV2; j_call: TRBJ2-7; d_call: TRBD2
cdr3_nt: TGCGCCAGCAGTGAGTGGTCCGGGAGGGGAGAGACCCAGTACTTC; cdr3_aa: CASSEWSGRGETQYF; clone_size: .; v_call: TRBV10-2; j_call: TRBJ2-5; d_call: TRBD2
cdr3_nt: TGTGCCAGCAGCACAGGGAGCTCCTACGAGCAGTACTTC; cdr3_aa: CASSTGSSYEQYF; clone_size: many; v_call: TRBV9; j_call: TRBJ2-7; d_call: .
cdr3_nt: TGTGCCACCAGTGATGGCTACGAGCAGTACTTC; cdr3_aa: CATSDGYEQYF; clone_size: .; v_call: TRBV24-1; j_call: TRBJ2-7; d_call: .
cdr3_nt: TGTGCCAGCAGCACAGGGACTAGCGGGAACGGGGAGACCCAGTACTTC; cdr3_aa: CASSTGTSGNGETQYF; clone_size: .; v_call: TRBV9; j_call: TRBJ2-5; d_call: TRBD2
cdr3_nt: TGTGCCAGCAGCCAAGGGGCAGGGGACGCTTTCTTT; cdr3_aa: CASSQGAGDAFF; clone_size: many; v_call: TRBV4-2; j_call: TRBJ1-1; d_call: .
cdr3_nt: TGTGCCAGCAGTTACGTGGAGGGCAGGCAAGAGACCCAGTACTTC; cdr3_aa: CASSYVEGRQETQYF; clone_size: many; v_call: TRBV6-2/TRBV6-3; j_call: TRBJ2-5; d_call: .
cdr3_nt: TGTGCCAGTAGTATAGTTGCATCCTACAATGAGCAGTTCTTC; cdr3_aa: CASSIVASYNEQFF; clone_size: .; v_call: TRBV19; j_call: TRBJ2-1; d_call: .
cdr3_nt: TGTGCCAGCAGCCTTGACAGGGGCCTAATAAATGAGCAGTTCTTC; cdr3_aa: CASSLDRGLINEQFF; clone_size: .; v_call: TRBV7-9; j_call: TRBJ2-1; d_call: TRBD1
cdr3_nt: TGTGCCAGCAGCTTAAGTAGGGACTTCAATGAGCAGTTCTTC; cdr3_aa: CASSLSRDFNEQFF; clone_size: .; v_call: TRBV7-6; j_call: TRBJ2-1; d_call: .
cdr3_nt: TGTGCCAGTAGTATAGGCCCCGGGACAGGGTCATCTGGGGCCAACGTCCTGACTTTC; cdr3_aa: CASSIGPGTGSSGANVLTF; clone_size: .; v_call: TRBV19; j_call: TRBJ2-6; d_call: TRBD1
cdr3_nt: TGTGCCAGCAGCTCGGGAGGCCATCAGCCCCAGCATTTT; cdr3_aa: CASSSGGHQPQHF; clone_size: .; v_call: TRBV3-1; j_call: TRBJ1-5; d_call: .
cdr3_nt: TGTGCCAGCAGTACCCCGTACGGGACCTTAGGATTT; cdr3_aa: CASSTPYGTLGF; clone_size: .; v_call: TRBV7-9; j_call: TRBJ2-3; d_call: .
cdr3_nt: TGTGCCACCAGCATTCGGATAGGTTACGAGCAGTACTTC; cdr3_aa: CATSIRIGYEQYF; clone_size: many; v_call: TRBV15; j_call: TRBJ2-7; d_call: .